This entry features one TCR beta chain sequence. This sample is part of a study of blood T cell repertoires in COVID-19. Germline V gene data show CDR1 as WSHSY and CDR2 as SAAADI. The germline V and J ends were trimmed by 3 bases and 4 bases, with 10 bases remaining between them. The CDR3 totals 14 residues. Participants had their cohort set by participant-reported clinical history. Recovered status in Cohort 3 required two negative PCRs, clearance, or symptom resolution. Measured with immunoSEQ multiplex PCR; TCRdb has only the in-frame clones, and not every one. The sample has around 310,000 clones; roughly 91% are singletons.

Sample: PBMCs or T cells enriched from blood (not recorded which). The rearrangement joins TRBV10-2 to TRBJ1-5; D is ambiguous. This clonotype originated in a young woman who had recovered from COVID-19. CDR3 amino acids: CASSESQLNQPQHF. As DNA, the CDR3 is TGCGCCAGCAGTGAATCACAGCTGAATCAGCCCCAGCATTTT.